The 21 T cell receptor beta chains in this list originate from one sample, sequenced in a study of blood T cells in healthy people across ages (dated by TCRdb to between 2014 and 2017). Preparation of the library involved 5' RACE. Instrument used: Illumina HiSeq 2500. A second 7 to 11 cycle PCR used a sample-barcoded 5' primer and a J-beta primer mix. Starting from the raw public reads, TCRdb applied fastp trimming at Q25, assembled clones with MiXCR and retained in-frame beta chains. Each CDR3 protein appears once, grouped with its most common genes and DNA. The sample data list over 1,300,000 distinct CDR3 sequences, and 59% of these were observed just once. Of the sample, about 6.7% is held by the ten largest clones. Material for sequencing was blood. Receptors were obtained from a man between 18 and 29 years old in good health.

The V call is TRBV6-5, the J call TRBJ1-1; D is uncertain. V was shortened by 6 bases and J by 3 bases, with 11 bases between the two germline ends. Germline loops: CDR1 MNHEY, CDR2 SVGAGI. The CDR3 length is 13 residues. CDR3 amino acids: CASRSVGHTEAFF. The CDR3 DNA is TGTGCCAGCAGAAGTGTAGGACACACTGAAGCTTTCTTT.

V gene TRBV20-1 combines with J gene TRBJ2-7, with a weak D call TRBD1 (6 bases). CDR1 and CDR2 (germline): DFQATT, SNEGSKA (reference sequence). The CDR3 spans 14 residues. Trimming took off 1 base at V and 2 bases at J, with 12 bases between the two ends. The CDR3 DNA reads as TGCAGTGCTAGAGGGACAGAGACTCCCTACGAGCAGTACTTC. Protein sequence: CSARGTETPYEQYF.

The chain is built from TRBV6-6 and TRBJ2-5; 9 bases line up with TRBD1. This CDR3 has 15 residues. Germline values: CDR1 MNHNY, CDR2 SVGAGI (reference sequence). V shed 2 bases, J shed 5 bases, and the junction held 6 bases outside the gene matches. CDR3 protein: CASSYPGTGLETQYF. The DNA of the CDR3 is TGTGCCAGCAGTTACCCGGGGACAGGGTTGGAGACCCAGTACTTC.

In its sample, this clonotype was seen a few times. The J gene is TRBJ1-2, the V gene TRBV6-6; D is unclear. V lost 2 bases and J lost 8, with 9 bases in between. The CDR3 consists of 12 residues. Looked up from germline, CDR1 is MNHNY and CDR2 is SVGAGI (reference sequence). The CDR3 DNA reads TGTGCCAGCAGTTACGTGGGGTCCGGCTACACCTTC. Its protein is CASSYVGSGYTF.

This clonotype was seen only a few times. This chain uses TRBV7-2 with TRBJ2-7; 10 nucleotides agree with TRBD2. This CDR3 is built from 17 residues. The germline V gene has CDR1 SGHTA and CDR2 FQGNSA. Trimming removed 5 bases from V and 9 bases from J; junction bases left unmatched: 19. In DNA form, the CDR3 reads TGTGCCAGCAGCCCAGGGACTAGCGAGCTAGGGGGAATCGGGCAGTACTTC. This gives the protein CASSPGTSELGGIGQYF.

The chain combines TRBV6-5 with TRBJ2-3; 7 bases line up with TRBD1. Germline V lookup: CDR1 MNHEY, CDR2 SVGAGI. V lost 8 bases, J lost 2 bases, and 10 bases stayed unmatched. This CDR3 comprises 15 residues. CDR3: CASHFTGDLTDTQYF. CDR3 in DNA: TGTGCCAGCCATTTTACAGGGGACCTCACAGATACGCAGTATTTT.

The chain has TRBV14 and TRBJ2-1; no clear D. With 1 base removed from V and 8 bases from J, the gap between germline ends came to 9 bases. CDR1 and CDR2 from the germline V gene are SGHDN and FVKESK. The CDR3 loop spans 13 amino acids. The CDR3 here is CASSQGLFHEQFF. For the CDR3, the DNA is TGTGCCAGCAGCCAAGGGCTGTTCCATGAGCAGTTCTTC. Using reference TRBV14 and TRBJ2-1 for the parts outside the CDR3, the full variable domain is EAGVTQFPSHSVIEKGQTVTLRCDPISGHDNLYWYRRVMGKEIKFLLHFVKESKQDESGMPNNRFLAERTGGTYSTLKVQPAELEDSGVYFCASSQGLFHEQFFGPGTRLTVL.

The table lists this clonotype with a few counts. The chain's CDR3 is CASNFVGGPYEQYF. In DNA form, the CDR3 reads TGTGCCAGCAATTTCGTAGGAGGGCCCTACGAGCAGTACTTC. The chain recombines TRBV27 with TRBJ2-7; perhaps TRBD2 as D (6 bases). Germline V gene data show CDR1 as MNHEY and CDR2 as SMNVEV (reference sequence). V was trimmed by 7 bases and J by 2 bases, leaving 15 bases between them. The CDR3 loop spans 14 amino acids.

This chain connects TRBV20-1 to TRBJ2-3, with TRBD2 as a possible D gene (5 bases). There are 17 residues in the CDR3. CDR1 and CDR2 (germline): DFQATT, SNEGSKA (reference sequence). Trimming took 0 bases from V and 3 from J, leaving 19 bases between them. Here the CDR3 reads CSARDLLIGVQTDTQYF. The CDR3, as DNA: TGCAGTGCTAGAGATCTCCTTATCGGGGTCCAGACAGATACGCAGTATTTT.

V is TRBV29-1 and J is TRBJ2-4; TRBD1 might be the D (6 bases). The better agreement between TRBJ2-7 and the DNA end casts doubt on the J call. The CDR3 is 13 amino acids. The germline V gene has CDR1 SQVTM and CDR2 ANQGSEA. For the CDR3, the DNA is TGCAGCGTTGAAGAGCCAACAGGGACCGAGCAGTACTTC. It translates to CSVEEPTGTEQYF.

V usage is TRBV5-1 and J usage is TRBJ2-7, with 10 nucleotides matching TRBD2. V lost 5 bases to trimming and J lost 5 bases; unmatched junction nucleotides: 7. The germline CDR1 and CDR2 sequences are SGHRS and YFSETQ. This CDR3 is built from 14 residues. For the CDR3, the DNA is TGCGCCAGCAGTCGGAGGACTAGCGGCGACGAGCAGTACTTC. It is translated as CASSRRTSGDEQYF.

CDR3 protein: CSVVLSTAASYEQYF. CDR3 bases: TGCAGCGTTGTTCTCTCGACAGCGGCATCCTACGAGCAGTACTTC. The V gene is TRBV29-1, the J gene TRBJ2-5, with D perhaps TRBD1 or TRBD2 (5 bases each). The J call may be incorrect, as the DNA end agrees better with TRBJ2-7. The CDR3 loop spans 15 amino acids. Germline CDR1 is SQVTM and CDR2 is ANQGSEA.

A few counts support this clonotype. The genes are TRBV20-1 and TRBJ2-4, with D possibly TRBD1 on 6 matching bases. The end of the DNA aligns better with TRBJ2-7, so the J call may be wrong. Germline values: CDR1 DFQATT, CDR2 SNEGSKA (reference sequence). There are 14 residues in the CDR3. The CDR3 protein is CSASGPTGENEQYF. CDR3 DNA sequence: TGCAGTGCTAGTGGGCCGACAGGAGAAAACGAGCAGTACTTC.

V and J are TRBV13 and TRBJ1-2, with D perhaps TRBD1 (5 bases). The CDR3 is 13 residues long. Germline V lookup: CDR1 PRHDT, CDR2 FYEKMQ (reference sequence). V was pared by 3 bases and J by 7 bases, with 12 bases between. DNA of the CDR3: TGTGCCAGCAGCTTGAATCAGGGCAGTGGCTACACCTTC. As protein: CASSLNQGSGYTF.

This clonotype was detected many times. The V and J genes are TRBV15 and TRBJ2-1; 10 nucleotides line up with TRBD2. The V and J ends lost 2 bases and 6 bases, in that order; junction bases with no gene match: 10. The CDR3 runs to 17 residues. CDR1 and CDR2 from the germline V gene are LNHNV and YYDKDF (reference sequence). The DNA for the CDR3 is TGTGCCACCAGCAGACTGGTTAGCGGGAGGCTTAGCAATGAGCAGTTCTTC. Translating it yields CATSRLVSGRLSNEQFF. The full variable domain, completed using reference TRBV15 and TRBJ2-1, is DAMVIQNPRYQVTQFGKPVTLSCSQTLNHNVMYWYQQKSSQAPKLLFHYYDKDFNNEADTPDNFQSRRPNTSFCFLDIRSPGLGDTAMYLCATSRLVSGRLSNEQFFGPGTRLTVL.

The chain is built from TRBV5-5 and TRBJ2-1; D not certain. TRBJ2-7 matches the DNA end more closely, so the J call is doubtful. The CDR3 extends over 15 amino acids. Germline-derived CDR1 and CDR2 are SGHKS and YYEKEE (reference sequence). CDR3 residues: CASSLVPAGPYEQYF. The CDR3 DNA follows: TGTGCCAGCAGCTTGGTTCCGGCAGGCCCCTACGAGCAGTACTTC.

This clonotype was seen just once. The genes are TRBV20-1 and TRBJ1-2; D is unresolved. The CDR3 extends over 11 amino acids. The V end lost 4 bases, the J end lost 1 base, and 4 bases lay between the germline ends. Germline CDR1 and CDR2: DFQATT and SNEGSKA (reference sequence). CDR3: CSATINYGYTF. Written as DNA, the CDR3 is TGCAGTGCTACTATTAACTATGGCTACACCTTC.

The rearrangement joins TRBV20-1 to TRBJ2-1, with 10 bases matching TRBD2. CDR3 size: 16 residues. Germline values: CDR1 DFQATT, CDR2 SNEGSKA (reference sequence). The V gene end was trimmed by 6 bases and the J gene end by 4 bases; junction bases not matched to a gene: 12. In DNA, the CDR3 is TGCAGTGCCGAGAGGTTTAGCGGGGGGAATTACAATGAGCAGTTCTTC. It translates to CSAERFSGGNYNEQFF.

The chain joins TRBV29-1 to TRBJ2-3; D is uncertain. CDR3 length: 16 residues. Trimming took off 1 base at V and 5 bases at J, with 19 bases between the two ends. Looked up from germline, CDR1 is SQVTM and CDR2 is ANQGSEA. CDR3 loop: CSVEGGNPTSLDTQYF. The CDR3 nucleotides read TGCAGCGTTGAAGGAGGAAACCCCACGTCCCTAGATACGCAGTATTTT.

This clonotype has just a few counts. The chain couples TRBV6-6 to TRBJ1-4; D may be TRBD1 (6 bases). The CDR3 runs to 14 residues. V was clipped by 4 bases and J by 8 bases, with 14 bases between them. The V gene's germline CDR1 is MNHNY and CDR2 SVGAGI (reference sequence). The CDR3 here is CASSFGAGEEKLFF. In DNA form, the CDR3 reads TGTGCCAGCAGTTTCGGGGCAGGGGAGGAAAAACTGTTTTTT.

The V call is TRBV7-9, the J call TRBJ2-1, with 10 bases fitting TRBD2. V shed 5 bases, J shed 5 bases, and the junction held 9 bases outside the gene matches. The length of the CDR3 is 16 residues. Per germline, CDR1 SEHNR and CDR2 FQNEAQ (reference sequence). CDR3: CASSPQAGGPNNEQFF. CDR3 DNA: TGTGCCAGCAGCCCCCAAGCGGGAGGGCCGAACAATGAGCAGTTCTTC.